The 12 T cell receptor beta chains below all came from one sample that was sequenced in a study of molecular identifiers for immune sequencing clone quantification (dated by TCRdb to 2016 to 2019). The method was PCR. This sample was sequenced with a NextSeq 500. TCRdb redid the processing of the public reads, applying fastp at Q25 and MiXCR, and retained in-frame beta chains. Every distinct CDR3 protein forms one entry, paired with its most common genes and DNA. Here the sample has over 550,000 distinct CDR3 sequences; about 25% occur a single time. About 0.73% of the sample comes from the top ten. Sequenced material: naive CD8+ T cells from blood, with Jurkat cell RNA spiked in. What the cell subset or site label conveys for this sample: FACS-sorted CD8+CD4-CCR7+CD45RA+ naive T cells. These receptors were collected from a human donor in good health. Some libraries in this study had Jurkat cell RNA spiked in.

V is TRBV24-1 and J is TRBJ2-3; 15 nucleotides line up with TRBD2. V shed 4 bases, J shed 3 bases, and the junction held 10 bases outside the gene matches. Germline V gene data show CDR1 as KGHDR and CDR2 as SFDVKD. The CDR3 sequence is 19 residues long. The DNA for the CDR3 is TGTGCCACCAGTGACCCTGGGACTAGCGGGAGGTTACGGACAGATACGCAGTATTTT. It yields the protein CATSDPGTSGRLRTDTQYF.

There are many counts of this clonotype. This chain joins TRBV24-1 and TRBJ2-2; TRBD1 matches at 8 bases. This CDR3 region has 12 residues. V lost 10 bases and J lost 5; bases outside the gene matches: 2. Germline CDR1 KGHDR, CDR2 SFDVKD. In DNA, the CDR3 is TGTGCCACAAGACAGGGGACCGGGGAGCTGTTTTTT. It specifies CATRQGTGELFF.

This sequence joins TRBV4-1 and TRBJ2-4, with 8 bases that match TRBD2. The junction had 5 bases not matched to a gene; V was cut back by 1 base and J by 6 bases. This CDR3 comprises 15 residues. Germline V gives CDR1 MGHRA, CDR2 YSYEKL. The CDR3, as DNA: TGCGCCAGCAGCCAAGTATCTGGGACTAGAAACATTCAGTACTTC. Translating gives CASSQVSGTRNIQYF.

For this clonotype: A read error may be the cause here, since a much bigger clone is one base away. The CDR3 nucleotides are TGTGCCAGCAGCCCTCGGACGGATTACTACGAGCGGTACTTC. This encodes CASSPRTDYYERYF. The J gene is TRBJ2-7, the V gene TRBV13; the D is unclear. The CDR3 contains 14 residues. Per germline, CDR1 PRHDT and CDR2 FYEKMQ (reference sequence).

This clonotype was counted only a few times. The CDR3 reads CASSQDRGNSGNTIYF. CDR3 DNA sequence: TGCGCCAGCAGCCAGGACAGGGGAAACTCTGGAAACACCATATATTTT. The rearrangement joins TRBV4-3 to TRBJ1-3, with TRBD1 matching 9 bases. The germline CDR1 and CDR2 sequences are LGHNA and YSLEER. The J segment lost 0 bases and the V segment lost 3 bases, leaving 3 bases of the junction unmatched. The CDR3 contains 16 residues.

This clonotype was seen many times. This rearrangement joins TRBV7-2 to TRBJ2-1; TRBD1 or TRBD2 may be the D gene (5 bases each). The CDR3 is 17 amino acids. The V end was cut by 4 bases, the J end by 7 bases, with 23 bases between. Germline V CDR1 and CDR2: SGHTA, FQGNSA. The CDR3 DNA sequence: TGTGCCAGCAGCTCCTCGACCGGGACGGTCTACACGAATGAGCAGTTCTTC. Its translation: CASSSSTGTVYTNEQFF.

This clonotype has only a few counts. The CDR3 region has the DNA TGTGCCAGTAGTACCCTCGGGGACAGCGTGTCCCAATATGGCTACACCTTC. It specifies CASSTLGDSVSQYGYTF. This sequence joins TRBV19 and TRBJ1-2; 7 bases map to TRBD1. The germline V gene encodes CDR1 LNHDA and CDR2 SQIVND (reference sequence). The CDR3 sequence is 17 residues long. V shed 4 bases, J shed 5 bases, and the junction held 16 bases outside the gene matches.

This chain uses TRBV3-2 with TRBJ1-2. TRBV3-2 is a listed pseudogene. The CDR3 is made up of 15 amino acids. CDR3 coding DNA: TGTGCCAGCAGCCGTCAAAGGGTCGAGGGAATCGGCTACACCTTC. Protein product: CASSRQRVEGIGYTF.

CDR3 protein: CASSQDTGERNEKLFF. The CDR3 nucleotides are TGCGCCAGCAGCCAAGATACGGGGGAACGTAATGAAAAACTGTTTTTT. The chain has TRBV4-3 and TRBJ1-4; tentative D call: TRBD1 (5 bases). The CDR3 runs to 16 residues. CDR1 LGHNA and CDR2 YSLEER come from the germline V gene. The V end lost 0 bases, the J end lost 4 bases, and 12 bases lay between the germline ends.

At least ten counts were recorded for this clonotype. This chain joins TRBV6-5 and TRBJ2-6; D gene uncertain. The germline V gene encodes CDR1 MNHEY and CDR2 SVGAGI. CDR3 length: 15 residues. V was shortened by 6 bases and J by 3 bases, with 12 bases between the two germline ends. CDR3 residues: CASSSRDFGANVLTF. CDR3 nucleotides: TGTGCCAGCAGCTCACGCGACTTTGGGGCCAACGTCCTGACTTTC.

This clonotype was observed a handful of times. The CDR3 loop is CASSSLRGGQGLAGTYNEQFF. The CDR3 DNA follows: TGTGCCAGCAGCTCTCTCCGAGGGGGACAGGGGCTGGCGGGAACCTACAATGAGCAGTTCTTC. V and J are TRBV7-9 and TRBJ2-1, with 10 bases matching TRBD1. V lost 4 bases, J lost 2 bases, and 20 bases stayed unmatched. Looked up from germline, CDR1 is SEHNR and CDR2 is FQNEAQ (reference sequence). The CDR3 contains 21 residues. Supplemented by reference TRBV7-9 and TRBJ2-1, the full variable domain reads DTGVSQNPRHKITKRGQNVTFRCDPISEHNRLYWYRQTLGQGPEFLTYFQNEAQLEKSRLLSDRFSAERPKGSFSTLEIQRTEQGDSAMYLCASSSLRGGQGLAGTYNEQFFGPGTRLTVL.

The sample holds many counts of this clonotype. The rearrangement uses TRBV20-1 and TRBJ2-1; 11 nucleotides agree with TRBD2. This CDR3 is 17 amino acids long. With 2 bases clipped from V and 9 bases from J, the junction kept 15 bases outside the gene matches. Looked up from germline, CDR1 is DFQATT and CDR2 is SNEGSKA (reference sequence). This CDR3 is CSARPIGLAGSGGEQFF. DNA of the CDR3: TGCAGTGCTAGACCAATCGGACTAGCGGGTTCAGGGGGTGAGCAGTTCTTC.